This T cell receptor beta chain was recorded in a study of PD-L1 blockade in urothelial cancer. Study background: Males with bladder-origin urothelial cancer constituted about 85% of the roughly 30 patients. Enrolled patients had been treated previously with 0 to 3 chemotherapy regimens. At 6 weeks and at 3 weeks (second dose) after treatment start, blood was analyzed.

CDR3 size: 13 residues. Trimming shortened V by 5 bases and J by 8 bases, and 13 bases separated the two germline ends. Germline V CDR1 and CDR2: SGHTA, FQGNSA. Using immunoSEQ multiplex PCR, the repertoire was profiled, and TCRdb retains in-frame clones only, with some absent. The sample consists of roughly 91,000 clones, more than 75% of them appearing once. Time point defined: pretreatment peripheral blood. The chain employs TRBV7-2 and TRBJ2-1; possibly TRBD2 for D (6 bases). The clonotype originates from a man between 60 and 70 years old with urothelial cancer. This material consisted of PBMCs, taken around atezolizumab (anti-PD-L1) treatment. DNA for the CDR3: TGTGCCAGCAGCCCCGGAGGGCCTTATGAGCAGTTCTTC. As protein: CASSPGGPYEQFF.